The sequence of this T cell receptor (beta chain) was determined in a study of CD8+CD57+ T cells in acquired aplastic anemia. Study-wide results and caveats: A significant difference in CD8+ Simpson's diversity between patients and controls was not found.

Whoever was chosen for sequencing had shown CD8+CD57+ cell expansion by flow cytometry. Details on this clonotype: Its antigen remains unidentified. Germline and junction disagree at one end, which may indicate a read error.

Template material for TCR beta VDJ and CDR3 profiling consisted of genomic DNA. TCRdb redid the calling of the reads with MiXCR, one entry per CDR3 protein. The table has around 220,000 distinct CDR3 sequences, almost 50% seen once. Sequencing used sorted CD4+, CD8+, or CD8+CD57+ T cells (not recorded which) from PBMCs. The clonotype comes from a human donor with aplastic anemia.

The CDR3 DNA sequence: TGTGCCAGCTCACCACTTCGTTTGGGACAGGGGGCCAACGTCCTGACTTTC. Its translation: CASSPLRLGQGANVLTF. V is TRBV10-1 and J is TRBJ2-6; the match to TRBD1 covers 7 bases. This CDR3 is 17 amino acids long. Germline V gives CDR1 WNHNN, CDR2 SYGVQD (reference sequence).